This T cell receptor beta chain was documented in a study of blood T cell repertoires in COVID-19. Study information: PBMCs, B-cell-depleted T cells, or T cells were the source of the cDNA or gDNA that made up the material.

Each recovered donor of Cohort 3 presented with two negative PCRs, clearance, or symptom resolution. This CDR3 spans 15 amino acids. The V end was cut by 4 bases, the J end by 10 bases, with 20 bases between. Germline CDR1 reads LGHDT; CDR2 reads YNNKEL (reference sequence). Per the original data handling: Amplification from reference gene primers served as the basis for estimated nucleated cell counts. Method: immunoSEQ multiplex PCR; TCRdb's copy keeps in-frame clones and lacks some. From that table come the V and J calls and clone size; the DNA was used to work out D and trimming. The sample lists roughly 150,000 clones, about 82% occurring once.

The TCR comes from a woman in her thirties or forties who had recovered from COVID-19. This chain connects TRBV3-1 (or the pseudogene TRBV3-2) to TRBJ2-1; D perhaps matches TRBD2 (6 bases). Sequenced input: PBMCs or T cells enriched from blood (not recorded which). CDR3: CASSPEGRDTGEQFF. In nucleotides, the CDR3 is TGTGCCAGCAGCCCCGAGGGGCGGGATACGGGGGAGCAGTTCTTC.